This passage covers 27 T cell receptor beta chains from one sample sequenced in a study of early T cells in non-severe SARS-CoV-2 infection. TCRdb independently ran MiXCR on the 5' RACE reads; one entry per CDR3 protein. The repertoire holds 25,000 to 30,000 distinct CDR3 sequences, with 5% to 6.5% as singletons. The sequencing sample was made of whole blood. The receptor set was obtained from an adult who was a healthcare worker with PCR-confirmed SARS-CoV-2 infection or an uninfected control (not recorded which).

In its sample, this clonotype was seen many times. The CDR3 spells CSVPTGTPAEGYTF. The CDR3 nucleotides read TGCAGCGTACCGACCGGGACTCCGGCTGAAGGCTACACCTTC. The gene calls are TRBV29-1 and TRBJ1-2, with D maybe TRBD1 (5 bases). The CDR3 runs to 14 residues. In germline, CDR1 is SQVTM, CDR2 ANQGSEA. The V gene lost 6 bases and the J gene lost 8 bases, with 22 bases spanning the gap.

In this sample, this clonotype turned up many times. The V call is TRBV9, the J call TRBJ1-2; the D gene is possibly TRBD1 (6 bases). This CDR3 contains 13 residues. V lost 4 bases, J lost 8 bases, and 15 bases lay in between. CDR1 SGDLS and CDR2 YYNGEE come from the germline V gene. DNA for the CDR3: TGTGCCAGCAGCCCCGGACAGCCAAACGGCTACACCTTC. Translation gives CASSPGQPNGYTF.

This clonotype has a count of ten or more. The CDR3 reads CATSDRTELHTGELFF. DNA of the CDR3: TGTGCCACCAGTGATCGGACAGAGCTTCACACCGGGGAGCTGTTTTTT. The chain recombines TRBV24-1 with TRBJ2-2; TRBD1 might be the D (6 bases). Germline loops: CDR1 KGHDR, CDR2 SFDVKD. V lost 3 bases to trimming and J lost 3 bases, with 13 bases between them. The CDR3 runs to 16 residues.

J is TRBJ2-7 and V is TRBV28; tentatively, D is TRBD1 (6 bases). The germline gives CDR1 MDHEN, CDR2 SYDVKM. Trimming removed 2 bases at V and 7 bases at J, with 18 bases between. There are 15 residues in the CDR3. Here the CDR3 reads CASSLDLDRWGEQYF. DNA for the CDR3: TGTGCCAGCAGTTTAGACTTGGACAGATGGGGAGAGCAGTACTTC.

This rearrangement joins TRBV6-6 to TRBJ2-7, with 8 bases matching TRBD2. CDR1 MNHNY and CDR2 SVGAGI come from the germline V gene (reference sequence). The CDR3 consists of 15 residues. The V and J ends lost 5 bases and 4 bases, in that order; junction bases with no gene match: 10. CDR3 in amino acids: CASSQTGGRRYEQYF. In DNA, the CDR3 is TGTGCCAGCAGTCAGACGGGGGGGCGCAGGTACGAGCAGTACTTC.

By share, this clonotype counts as medium-sized. The chain combines TRBV27 with TRBJ2-7; D not resolved. The CDR3 length is 12 residues. V lost 6 bases, J lost 3 bases, and 9 bases lay in between. Germline CDR1 MNHEY, CDR2 SMNVEV (reference sequence). CDR3 amino acids: CASSPDLYEQYF. Here the CDR3 DNA reads TGTGCCAGCAGCCCCGACCTCTACGAGCAGTACTTC.

This clonotype occurred many times. The rearrangement links TRBV5-1 to TRBJ2-3, with 10 bases fitting TRBD2. The J segment lost 6 bases and the V segment lost 0 bases, leaving 10 bases of the junction unmatched. The germline gives CDR1 SGHRS, CDR2 YFSETQ. The CDR3 totals 17 residues. This CDR3 is CASSLAESSGGLDTQYF. Written as DNA, the CDR3 is TGCGCCAGCAGCTTGGCCGAGTCTAGCGGGGGCCTGGATACGCAGTATTTT.

This clonotype was found many times. The chain has TRBV5-6 and TRBJ2-7, with TRBD2 identical over 12 bases. J gave up 2 bases and V 3 bases, and 6 bases lay outside the gene matches. CDR3 length equals 16 residues. The V gene's germline CDR1 is SGHDT and CDR2 YYEEEE. CDR3 nucleotide sequence: TGTGCCAGCAGCTCCGGACTAGCGGGGATTACCTACGAGCAGTACTTC. Translated: CASSSGLAGITYEQYF.

The chain is built from TRBV11-2 and TRBJ2-3; 8 bases fit TRBD1. Germline values: CDR1 SGHAT, CDR2 FQNNGV. With 5 bases clipped from V and 2 bases from J, the junction kept 6 bases outside the gene matches. This CDR3 is built from 15 residues. CDR3 sequence: CASSKRTGPTDTQYF. CDR3 in DNA: TGTGCCAGCAGCAAAAGGACAGGGCCCACAGATACGCAGTATTTT.

Many counts were recorded for this clonotype. The chain is built from TRBV20-1 and TRBJ2-5; TRBD2 agrees at 9 bases. Germline CDR1 and CDR2: DFQATT and SNEGSKA (reference sequence). This CDR3 comprises 19 residues. With V trimmed by 2 bases and J by 5 bases, 21 bases remained unmatched. CDR3 residues: CSARLGAASGRTNRETQYF. CDR3 DNA sequence: TGCAGTGCTAGATTGGGGGCGGCGAGCGGGAGGACTAATCGGGAGACCCAGTACTTC.

This clonotype was seen only a few times. The CDR3: CASSSPPNSEQYF. CDR3 bases: TGCGCCAGCAGCTCACCGCCCAATAGCGAGCAGTACTTC. The V call is TRBV5-1, the J call TRBJ2-7; the D is unclear. Trimming took 3 bases from V and 6 from J, leaving 13 bases between them. Germline V gives CDR1 SGHRS, CDR2 YFSETQ. This CDR3 comprises 13 residues.

The V call is TRBV6-5, the J call TRBJ2-7, with D tentatively TRBD2 (6 bases). V was clipped by 6 bases and J by 7 bases, with 10 bases between them. Germline-derived CDR1 and CDR2 are MNHEY and SVGAGI. The CDR3 has 11 residues. CDR3 in amino acids: CASSRGLEQYF. The CDR3 nucleotides read TGTGCCAGCAGCCGCGGACTAGAGCAGTACTTC.

V and J are TRBV20-1 and TRBJ1-4; D is possibly TRBD1 (5 bases). The germline V and J ends were trimmed by 3 bases and 4 bases, with 12 bases remaining between them. The CDR3 is 14 residues long. From germline, CDR1 is DFQATT and CDR2 SNEGSKA (reference sequence). CDR3 region: CSASGGALNEKLFF. CDR3 bases: TGCAGTGCTAGTGGAGGGGCCCTTAATGAAAAACTGTTTTTT.

The chain links TRBV9 to TRBJ2-1, with a tentative D call TRBD1 (6 bases). Per germline, CDR1 SGDLS and CDR2 YYNGEE. The CDR3 is made up of 15 amino acids. Trimming shortened V by 0 bases and J by 5 bases, and 12 bases separated the two germline ends. The CDR3 nucleotides are TGTGCCAGCAGCGTAGGCCGGACAGTTGACAATGAGCAGTTCTTC. Its protein is CASSVGRTVDNEQFF. Together with reference TRBV9 and TRBJ2-1, the CDR3 gives the full variable domain: DSGVTQTPKHLITATGQRVTLRCSPRSGDLSVYWYQQSLDQGLQFLIQYYNGEERAKGNILERFSAQQFPDLHSELNLSSLELGDSALYFCASSVGRTVDNEQFFGPGTRLTVL.

The chain employs TRBV7-9 and TRBJ2-5; tentative D call: TRBD1 (5 bases). The CDR3 has 13 amino acids. The V gene's germline CDR1 is SEHNR and CDR2 FQNEAQ (reference sequence). Trimming removed 4 bases from V and 4 bases from J, with 10 bases in between. The CDR3 nucleotides read TGTGCCAGCAGCTCCGGACAAGGAGAGACCCAGTACTTC. It codes for CASSSGQGETQYF. The variable domain in full, completed from reference TRBV7-9 and TRBJ2-5, reads DTGVSQNPRHKITKRGQNVTFRCDPISEHNRLYWYRQTLGQGPEFLTYFQNEAQLEKSRLLSDRFSAERPKGSFSTLEIQRTEQGDSAMYLCASSSGQGETQYFGPGTRLLVL.

There are many counts of this clonotype. This chain links TRBV27 with TRBJ2-7, with 7 bases lining up with TRBD2. The CDR3 is 14 residues long. Germline V gives CDR1 MNHEY, CDR2 SMNVEV (reference sequence). The V segment lost 11 bases and the J segment 3 bases; nucleotides outside the gene matches: 13. CDR3 DNA sequence: TGTGCCTCTAAACCAGGGCTAGCGGACTACGAGCAGTACTTC. It codes for CASKPGLADYEQYF.

The rearrangement joins TRBV7-9 to TRBJ2-7, with D possibly TRBD1 on 6 matching bases. From germline, CDR1 is SEHNR and CDR2 FQNEAQ (reference sequence). There are 14 residues in the CDR3. Trimming cost V 1 base and J 4 bases, with 11 bases left between them. The CDR3 region has the DNA TGTGCCAGCAGCTTAGTAGAACAGGGATACGAGCAGTACTTC. Translating it yields CASSLVEQGYEQYF.

This clonotype occurred a few times. This chain uses TRBV12-3 or TRBV12-4 with TRBJ1-4, with TRBD1 matching over 9 bases. The CDR3 loop spans 15 amino acids. V was pared by 6 bases and J by 6 bases, with 8 bases of the junction left unmatched. The CDR3 is CASRPPGQGDEKLFF. For the CDR3, the DNA is TGTGCCAGCAGGCCACCGGGACAGGGTGATGAAAAACTGTTTTTT.

This clonotype has ten or more counts. The chain employs TRBV7-9 and TRBJ2-3, with TRBD1 identical over 8 bases. J gave up 1 base and V 4 bases, and 4 bases lay outside the gene matches. CDR3 size: 15 residues. Germline V gives CDR1 SEHNR, CDR2 FQNEAQ (reference sequence). The CDR3 DNA follows: TGTGCCAGCAGCTCCAGGGGGCATGGCACAGATACGCAGTATTTT. This sequence encodes CASSSRGHGTDTQYF. Complete variable domain (other parts from reference TRBV7-9 and TRBJ2-3): DTGVSQNPRHKITKRGQNVTFRCDPISEHNRLYWYRQTLGQGPEFLTYFQNEAQLEKSRLLSDRFSAERPKGSFSTLEIQRTEQGDSAMYLCASSSRGHGTDTQYFGPGTRLTVL.

The J gene is TRBJ2-5, the V gene TRBV10-2, with TRBD2 matching over 13 bases. The CDR3 is 16 residues long. Unmatched junction bases numbered 5, after V lost 4 bases and J lost 3 bases. Per the germline V gene, CDR1 is WSHSY and CDR2 is SAAADI. DNA for the CDR3: TGCGCCAGCAGTGCGACTAGCGGGAGGCCCAAAGAGACCCAGTACTTC. Its protein product is CASSATSGRPKETQYF.

This clonotype was seen repeatedly, ten times or more. The CDR3 region is CASSHGSQKTRDTEAFF. CDR3 sequence (DNA): TGTGCCAGCAGCCACGGAAGTCAGAAAACCCGGGACACTGAAGCTTTCTTT. The V and J genes are TRBV11-2 and TRBJ1-1; no clear D gene. V lost 5 bases and J 3 bases, leaving 22 bases between the germline ends. The CDR3 spans 17 residues. Looked up from germline, CDR1 is SGHAT and CDR2 is FQNNGV.

The V call is TRBV19, the J call TRBJ1-6; D is undetermined. This CDR3 has 15 amino acids. Trimming took off 0 bases at V and 6 bases at J, with 9 bases between the two ends. CDR1 and CDR2 from the germline V gene are LNHDA and SQIVND (reference sequence). CDR3 coding DNA: TGTGCCAGTAGTATAGAGGCCGCTTCTAATTCACCCCTCCACTTT. This gives the protein CASSIEAASNSPLHF. Based on the CDR3 plus reference TRBV19 and TRBJ1-6, the full variable domain is DGGITQSPKYLFRKEGQNVTLSCEQNLNHDAMYWYRQDPGQGLRLIYYSQIVNDFQKGDIAEGYSVSREKKESFPLTVTSAQKNPTAFYLCASSIEAASNSPLHFGNGTRLTVT.

This clonotype was detected many times. The chain combines TRBV27 with TRBJ2-2; 12 bases are a match to TRBD1. Germline V gene lookup returns CDR1 MNHEY and CDR2 SMNVEV (reference sequence). The CDR3 runs 16 residues. V lost 6 bases and J lost 3; bases outside the gene matches: 5. CDR3 nucleotides: TGTGCCAGCAGCGGGACAGGGGGCTCGTACACCGGGGAGCTGTTTTTT. This translates into CASSGTGGSYTGELFF.

This clonotype was observed many times. V gene TRBV5-1 combines with J gene TRBJ2-5; TRBD2 agrees at 7 bases. Germline V gives CDR1 SGHRS, CDR2 YFSETQ. CDR3 length: 14 residues. Unmatched junction bases numbered 10, after V lost 9 bases and J lost 2 bases. The CDR3 loop is CATKKTSDQETQYF. The CDR3 coding sequence is TGCGCCACCAAAAAAACTAGCGATCAAGAGACCCAGTACTTC.

This clonotype was counted ten times or more. The genes are TRBV5-1 and TRBJ2-7, with TRBD2 as a possible D gene (6 bases). The CDR3 sequence is 12 residues long. Germline V gene lookup returns CDR1 SGHRS and CDR2 YFSETQ. V lost 4 bases and J lost 4, with 9 bases in between. CDR3 coding DNA: TGCGCCAGCAGCGGCGGGGCTTACGAGCAGTACTTC. Its translation is CASSGGAYEQYF.

This clonotype has ten or more counts. The chain links TRBV27 to TRBJ2-5, with TRBD2 as a possible D gene (6 bases). Germline lookup yields CDR1 MNHEY and CDR2 SMNVEV (reference sequence). This CDR3 has 15 residues. V lost 0 bases and J lost 2, with 10 bases in between. The CDR3 here is CASSLSPSEQETQYF. In nucleotides, the CDR3 is TGTGCCAGCAGTTTATCCCCTAGCGAACAAGAGACCCAGTACTTC.

Many counts were recorded for this clonotype. The CDR3 DNA reads as TGCAGCGTTGCGGGCACGAGACAGGGAAACTCGTACGAGCAGTACTTC. This translates into CSVAGTRQGNSYEQYF. The V call is TRBV29-1, the J call TRBJ2-7; 7 bases fit TRBD1. Germline values: CDR1 SQVTM, CDR2 ANQGSEA. The CDR3 has 16 residues. The V gene end was trimmed by 4 bases and the J gene end by 4 bases; junction bases not matched to a gene: 16.